This record concerns one TCR beta chain sequence. No antigen is known for it. No base qualities exist here, and no much larger clone lies one base off it. Peripheral blood CD8+ and CD4+ T cells from healthy donors, Susac syndrome patients and multiple sclerosis patients were profiled by high-throughput TCR beta sequencing. Susac syndrome patients met recently defined diagnostic criteria for definite or probable disease. Bulk CD8+ and CD4+ T cells were purified by magnetic negative isolation, while CD8+ TEMRA cells were enriched using FACS. Blood was collected in EDTA tubes and processed within 24 hours, with PBMCs isolated through density gradient centrifugation. PBMCs intended for TCR sequencing were frozen in liquid nitrogen and were later thawed in a 37 degrees C water bath. The sorted or isolated CD4+, CD8+ and CD8+ TEMRA cells had a purity of 90% or higher. RNA was extracted using the RNeasy kit, and roughly 0.45 to 1 microgram was reverse transcribed with random hexamers. TCR beta CDR3 regions were amplified with the immunoSEQ multiplex PCR assay covering 54 Vbeta and 13 Jbeta segments. PCR amplification bias was corrected by using a synthetic template baseline for primer optimization and computational correction. Under the source paper's analysis protocol: Reads were annotated to V, D and J genes according to IMGT and were analyzed with immunoSEQ Analyzer, with only productive sequences retained. Clonality was computed as one minus Shannon entropy normalized by log2 of the number of productive unique sequences. Public and private clones were assessed among the 100 most prevalent clones of each patient and control. Clones were defined as Susac-specific when absent from the healthy and MS cohorts, from over a thousand published viral clones and from other ImmuneACCESS disease sequences. The public reads were reanalyzed by TCRdb: fastp trimming at Q25, MiXCR alignment, in-frame beta chains only. Each record represents a unique CDR3 protein, reported with the most common genes and DNA among its rows. The V and J calls follow TCRdb's processing rather than the paper's. The table for this sample lists some 190,000 distinct CDR3 sequences; approximately 94% of them were counted only once. The ten largest account for 0.15% of the sample.

These data originate in a study of CD8 T cells in Susac syndrome (dated 2019 in TCRdb). General notes on the study: Of the Susac syndrome patients who were sequenced, about eight were in clinical remission while five or six had clinically active disease. At the time of blood withdrawal, Susac syndrome patients were either therapy-naive, taking corticosteroids (with some also receiving IVIg), or on IVIg alone. Repertoire sequencing was used to test whether CD8+ T cell activation and differentiation in Susac syndrome was antigen driven. Results and caveats for the whole study, not just this receptor: In patients with Susac syndrome, the CD4+ T cell repertoire showed no detectable clonal expansion. The TCR sequencing and HLA analysis was acknowledged to have included a relatively small number of individuals.

Looking up the germline V gene (reference sequence) yields CDR1 LNHNV and CDR2 YYDKDF. After removal of 3 bases from V and 1 base from J, the junction retains 0 bases not matched to a gene. The CDR3 sequence holds 14 residues, the cysteine and phenylalanine included. Of the read, only the CDR3 DNA is kept; its 42 bases are in frame from base 1. Recombination connected TRBV15 to TRBJ1-1; 9 bases in the middle match TRBD1. Sequenced material: CD4+ T cells from PBMCs. The clonotype originates from a human donor with Susac syndrome. The CDR3 here reads CATSRDRGNTEAFF. The bases read TGTGCCACCAGCAGGGACAGGGGGAACACTGAAGCTTTCTTT.